This TCR beta chain was documented in a study of blood T cell repertoires in COVID-19. Study in general: COVID-19 samples from acute and convalescent phases originated in the United States, Italy and Spain. PBMCs, B-cell-depleted T cells, or T cells provided the cDNA or gDNA that made up the material.

Deletions cut 2 bases from V and 0 bases from J, with 8 bases between. The CDR3 sequence is 15 residues long. Germline CDR1 reads ENHRY; CDR2 reads SYGVKD. Profiling relied on immunoSEQ multiplex PCR, and the TCRdb table lists in-frame clones only, not all of them. The data show approximately 74,000 clones, with around 80% seen just once and approximately 2.4% held by the top ten. The sequenced sample was peripheral blood. The clonotype was recovered from a man older than 75 with active or convalescent COVID-19. The rearrangement joins TRBV10-3 to TRBJ1-3, with D uncertain. The CDR3 protein is CAISETGASGNTIYF. CDR3 sequence (DNA): TGTGCCATCAGTGAGACGGGAGCCTCTGGAAACACCATATATTTT.